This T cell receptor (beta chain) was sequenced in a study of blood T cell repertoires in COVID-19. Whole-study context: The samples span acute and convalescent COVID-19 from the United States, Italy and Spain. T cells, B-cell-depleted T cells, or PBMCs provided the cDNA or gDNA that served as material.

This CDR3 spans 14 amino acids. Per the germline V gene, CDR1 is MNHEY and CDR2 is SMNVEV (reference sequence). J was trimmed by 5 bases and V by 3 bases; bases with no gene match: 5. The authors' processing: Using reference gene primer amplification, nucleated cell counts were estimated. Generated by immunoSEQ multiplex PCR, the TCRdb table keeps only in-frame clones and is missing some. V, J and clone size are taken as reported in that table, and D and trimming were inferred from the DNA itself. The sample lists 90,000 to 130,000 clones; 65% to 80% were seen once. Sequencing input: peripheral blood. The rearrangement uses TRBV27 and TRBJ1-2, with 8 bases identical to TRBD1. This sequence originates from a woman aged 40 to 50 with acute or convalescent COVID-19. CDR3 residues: CASSFTGGRYGYTF. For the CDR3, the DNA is TGTGCCAGCAGTTTTACAGGGGGAAGGTATGGCTACACCTTC.